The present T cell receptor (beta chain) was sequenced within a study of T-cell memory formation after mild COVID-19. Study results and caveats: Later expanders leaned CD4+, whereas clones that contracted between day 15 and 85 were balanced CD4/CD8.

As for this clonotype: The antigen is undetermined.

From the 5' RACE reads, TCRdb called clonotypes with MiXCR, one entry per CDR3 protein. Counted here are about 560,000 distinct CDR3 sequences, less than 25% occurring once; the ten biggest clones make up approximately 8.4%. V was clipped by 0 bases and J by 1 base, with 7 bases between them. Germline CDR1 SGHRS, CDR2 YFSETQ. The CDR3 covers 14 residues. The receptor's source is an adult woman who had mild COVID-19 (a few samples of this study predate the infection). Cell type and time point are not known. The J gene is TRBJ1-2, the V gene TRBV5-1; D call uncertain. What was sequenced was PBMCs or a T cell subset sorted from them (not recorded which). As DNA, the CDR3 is TGCGCCAGCAGCTTGGTAGCCATTAACTATGGCTACACCTTC. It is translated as CASSLVAINYGYTF.